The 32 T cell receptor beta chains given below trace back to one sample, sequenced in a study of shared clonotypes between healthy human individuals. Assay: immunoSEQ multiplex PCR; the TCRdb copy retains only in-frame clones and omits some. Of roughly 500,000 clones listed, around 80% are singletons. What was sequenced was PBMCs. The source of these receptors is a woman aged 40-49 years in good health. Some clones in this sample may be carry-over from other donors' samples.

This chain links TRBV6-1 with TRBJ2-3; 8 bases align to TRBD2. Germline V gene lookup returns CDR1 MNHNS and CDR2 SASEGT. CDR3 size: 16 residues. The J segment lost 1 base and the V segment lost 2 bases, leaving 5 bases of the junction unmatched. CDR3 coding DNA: TGTGCCAGCAGTGAACGTTGGCGGGGGGGCACAGATACGCAGTATTTT. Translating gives CASSERWRGGTDTQYF.

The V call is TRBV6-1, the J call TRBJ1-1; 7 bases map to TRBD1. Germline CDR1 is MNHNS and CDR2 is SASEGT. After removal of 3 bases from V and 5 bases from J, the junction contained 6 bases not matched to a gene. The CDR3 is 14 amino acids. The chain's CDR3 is CASSERGRFTEAFF. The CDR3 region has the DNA TGTGCCAGCAGTGAGAGGGGGCGATTTACTGAAGCTTTCTTT.

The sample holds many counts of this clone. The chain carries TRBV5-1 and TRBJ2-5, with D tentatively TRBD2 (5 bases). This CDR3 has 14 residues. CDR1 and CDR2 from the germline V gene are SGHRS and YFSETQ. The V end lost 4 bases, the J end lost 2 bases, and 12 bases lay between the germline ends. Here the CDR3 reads CASSGPRDQETQYF. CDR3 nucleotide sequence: TGCGCCAGCAGCGGACCGAGGGATCAAGAGACCCAGTACTTC.

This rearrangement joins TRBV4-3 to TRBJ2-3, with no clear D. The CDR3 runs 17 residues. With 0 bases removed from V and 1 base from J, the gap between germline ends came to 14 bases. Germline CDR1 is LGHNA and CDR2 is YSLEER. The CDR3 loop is CASSQDPTPTGTDTQYF. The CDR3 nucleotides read TGCGCCAGCAGCCAAGATCCTACACCAACCGGCACAGATACGCAGTATTTT.

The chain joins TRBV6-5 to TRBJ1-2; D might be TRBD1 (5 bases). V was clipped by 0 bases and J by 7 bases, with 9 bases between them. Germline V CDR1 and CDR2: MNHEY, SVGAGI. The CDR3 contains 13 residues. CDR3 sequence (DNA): TGTGCCAGCAGTTACTCAGGGGCGGGTGGCTACACCTTC. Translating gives CASSYSGAGGYTF.

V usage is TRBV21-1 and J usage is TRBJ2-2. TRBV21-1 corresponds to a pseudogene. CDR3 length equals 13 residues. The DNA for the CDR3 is TGTGCCAGCAGCAGGGTCCACACCGGGGAGCTGTTTTTT. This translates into CASSRVHTGELFF.

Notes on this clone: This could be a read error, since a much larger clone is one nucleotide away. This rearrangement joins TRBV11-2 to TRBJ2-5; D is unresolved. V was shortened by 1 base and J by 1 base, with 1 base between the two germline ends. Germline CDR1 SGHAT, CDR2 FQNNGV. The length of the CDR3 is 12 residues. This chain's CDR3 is CASSLAQETQYF. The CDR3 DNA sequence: TGTGCCAGCAGCTTAGCCCAAGAGACCCAGTACTTC.

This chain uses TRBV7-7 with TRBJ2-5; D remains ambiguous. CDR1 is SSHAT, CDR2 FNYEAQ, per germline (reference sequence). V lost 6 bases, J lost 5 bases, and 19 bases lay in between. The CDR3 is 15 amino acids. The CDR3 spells CASSLDRNGRETQYF. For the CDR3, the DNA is TGTGCCAGCAGTCTGGACCGCAACGGGCGGGAGACCCAGTACTTC.

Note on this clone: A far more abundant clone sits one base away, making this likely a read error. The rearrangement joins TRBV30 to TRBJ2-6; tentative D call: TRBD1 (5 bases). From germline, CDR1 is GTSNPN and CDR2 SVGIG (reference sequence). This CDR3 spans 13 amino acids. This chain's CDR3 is CAWSFGGAKVLTF. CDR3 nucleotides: TGTGCCTGGAGTTTTGGTGGGGCCAAAGTCCTGACTTTC.

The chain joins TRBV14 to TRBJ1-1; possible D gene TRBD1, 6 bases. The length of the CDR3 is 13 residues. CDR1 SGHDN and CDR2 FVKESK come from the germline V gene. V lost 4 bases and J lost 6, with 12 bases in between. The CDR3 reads CASSPRYRAEAFF. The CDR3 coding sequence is TGTGCCAGCAGCCCCCGATACAGGGCTGAAGCTTTCTTT.

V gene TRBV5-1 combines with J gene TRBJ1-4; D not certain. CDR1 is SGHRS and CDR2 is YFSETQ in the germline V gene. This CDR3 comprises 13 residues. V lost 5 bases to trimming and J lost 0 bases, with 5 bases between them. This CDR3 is CASRRTTNEKLFF. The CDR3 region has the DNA TGCGCCAGCAGGAGGACAACTAATGAAAAACTGTTTTTT.

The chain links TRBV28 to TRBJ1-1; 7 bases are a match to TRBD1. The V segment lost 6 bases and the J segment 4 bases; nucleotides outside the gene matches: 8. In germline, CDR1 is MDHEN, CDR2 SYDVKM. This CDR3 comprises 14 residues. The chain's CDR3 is CASSTDREVTEAFF. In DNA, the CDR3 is TGTGCCAGCAGCACAGACAGGGAGGTCACTGAAGCTTTCTTT.

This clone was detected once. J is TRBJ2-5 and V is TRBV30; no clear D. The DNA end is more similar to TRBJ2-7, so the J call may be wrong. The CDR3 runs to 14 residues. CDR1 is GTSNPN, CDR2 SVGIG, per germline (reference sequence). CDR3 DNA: TGTGCCTGGAGTACATTGGAGAGCTCCTACGAGCAGTACTTC. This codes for CAWSTLESSYEQYF.

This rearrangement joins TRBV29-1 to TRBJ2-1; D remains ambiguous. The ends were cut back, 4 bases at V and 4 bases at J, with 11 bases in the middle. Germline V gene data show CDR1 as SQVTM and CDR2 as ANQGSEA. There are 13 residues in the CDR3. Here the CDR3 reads CSVARMGYNEQFF. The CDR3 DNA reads TGCAGCGTTGCAAGGATGGGGTACAATGAGCAGTTCTTC.

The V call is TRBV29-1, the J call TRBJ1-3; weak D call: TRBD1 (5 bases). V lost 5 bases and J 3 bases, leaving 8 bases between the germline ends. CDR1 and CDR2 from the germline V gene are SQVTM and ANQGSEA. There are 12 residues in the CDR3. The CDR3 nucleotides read TGCAGCGTTCGGGGGTATGGAAACACCATATATTTT. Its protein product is CSVRGYGNTIYF. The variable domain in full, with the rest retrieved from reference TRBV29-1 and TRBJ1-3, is SAVISQKPSRDICQRGTSLTIQCQVDSQVTMMFWYRQQPGQSLTLIATANQGSEATYESGFVIDKFPISRPNLTFSTLTVSNMSPEDSSIYLCSVRGYGNTIYFGEGSWLTVV.

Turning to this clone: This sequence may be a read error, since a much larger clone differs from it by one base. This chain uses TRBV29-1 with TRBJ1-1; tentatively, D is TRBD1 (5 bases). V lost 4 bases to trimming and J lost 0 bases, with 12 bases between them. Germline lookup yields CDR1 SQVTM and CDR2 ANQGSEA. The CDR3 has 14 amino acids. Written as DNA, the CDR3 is TGCAGCGTTGGTTCGGGGCCTCTGAACACTGAAGCTTTCTTT. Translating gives CSVGSGPLNTEAFF.

The CDR3 reads CATSRAGSGSEQYF. The CDR3 DNA reads as TGTGCCACCAGCAGAGCGGGTAGCGGGAGCGAGCAGTACTTC. This chain joins TRBV15 and TRBJ2-7; the match to TRBD2 covers 9 bases. The CDR3 loop spans 14 amino acids. Germline V gene lookup returns CDR1 LNHNV and CDR2 YYDKDF (reference sequence). The V and J ends lost 1 base and 6 bases, in that order; junction bases with no gene match: 4.

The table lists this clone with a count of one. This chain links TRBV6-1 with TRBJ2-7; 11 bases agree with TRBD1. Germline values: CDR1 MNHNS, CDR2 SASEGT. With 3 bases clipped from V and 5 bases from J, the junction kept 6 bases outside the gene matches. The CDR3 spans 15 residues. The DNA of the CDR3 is TGTGCCAGCAGTGACACAGGACAGGGGGCCGACGAGCAGTACTTC. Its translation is CASSDTGQGADEQYF.

In DNA form, the CDR3 reads TGTGCCAGCAGTTTGGGACTAGGCTACTACGAGCAGTACTTC. Amino acids: CASSLGLGYYEQYF. The rearrangement joins TRBV28 to TRBJ2-7, with TRBD2 identical over 8 bases. The V and J ends lost 3 bases and 3 bases, in that order; junction bases with no gene match: 4. This CDR3 comprises 14 residues. Germline values: CDR1 MDHEN, CDR2 SYDVKM.

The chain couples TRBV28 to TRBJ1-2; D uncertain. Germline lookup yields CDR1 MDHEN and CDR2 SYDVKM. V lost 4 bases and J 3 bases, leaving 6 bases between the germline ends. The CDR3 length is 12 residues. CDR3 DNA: TGTGCCAGCAGTTCCTTGGACTATGGCTACACCTTC. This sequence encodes CASSSLDYGYTF.

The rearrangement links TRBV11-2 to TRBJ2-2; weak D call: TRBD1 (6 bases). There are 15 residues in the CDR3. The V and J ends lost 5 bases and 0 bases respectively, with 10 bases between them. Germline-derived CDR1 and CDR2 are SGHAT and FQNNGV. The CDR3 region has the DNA TGTGCCAGCAGCAAACAGGGATCGAACACCGGGGAGCTGTTTTTT. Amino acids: CASSKQGSNTGELFF.

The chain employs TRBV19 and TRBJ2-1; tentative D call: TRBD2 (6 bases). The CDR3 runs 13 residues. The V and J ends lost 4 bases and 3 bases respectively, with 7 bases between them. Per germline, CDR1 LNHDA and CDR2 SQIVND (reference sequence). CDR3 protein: CASSTGVYNEQFF. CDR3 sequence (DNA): TGTGCCAGTAGTACGGGGGTCTACAATGAGCAGTTCTTC.

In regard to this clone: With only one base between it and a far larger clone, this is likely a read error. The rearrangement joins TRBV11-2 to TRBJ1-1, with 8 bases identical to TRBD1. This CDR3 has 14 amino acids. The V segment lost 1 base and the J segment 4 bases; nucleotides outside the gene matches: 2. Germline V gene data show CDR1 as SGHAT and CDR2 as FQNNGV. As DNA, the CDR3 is TGTGCCAGCAGCTTAGGGACAGGGAGCACTGAAGCTTTCTTT. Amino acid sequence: CASSLGTGSTEAFF.

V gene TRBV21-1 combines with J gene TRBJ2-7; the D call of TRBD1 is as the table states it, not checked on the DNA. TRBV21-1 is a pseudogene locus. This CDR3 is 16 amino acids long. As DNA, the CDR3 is TGTGCCAGCCCCAAATGCCCAGCAGGGGGCCCTTACGAGCAGTACTTC. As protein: CASPKCPAGGPYEQYF.

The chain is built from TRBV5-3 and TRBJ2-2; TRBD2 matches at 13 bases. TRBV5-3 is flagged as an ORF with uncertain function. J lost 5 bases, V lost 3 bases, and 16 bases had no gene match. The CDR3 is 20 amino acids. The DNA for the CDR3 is TGTGCCAGAAGCTCCGCTTCCCGAGGACTAGCGGGAGTAGGTACCGGGGAGCTGTTTTTT. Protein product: CARSSASRGLAGVGTGELFF.

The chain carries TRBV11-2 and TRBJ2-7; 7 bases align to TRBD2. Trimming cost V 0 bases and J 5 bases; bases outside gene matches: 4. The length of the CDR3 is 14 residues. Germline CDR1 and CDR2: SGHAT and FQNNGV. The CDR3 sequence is CASSLDWTSNEQYF. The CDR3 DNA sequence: TGTGCCAGCAGCTTAGATTGGACTAGTAACGAGCAGTACTTC.

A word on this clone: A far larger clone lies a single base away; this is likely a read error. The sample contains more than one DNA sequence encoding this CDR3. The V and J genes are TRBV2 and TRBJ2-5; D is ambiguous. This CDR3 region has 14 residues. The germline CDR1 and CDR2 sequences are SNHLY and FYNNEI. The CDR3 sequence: CASSLLVSQETQYF. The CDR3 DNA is TGTGCTAGCAGCCTCCTGGTCTCCCAAGAGACCCAGTACTTC.

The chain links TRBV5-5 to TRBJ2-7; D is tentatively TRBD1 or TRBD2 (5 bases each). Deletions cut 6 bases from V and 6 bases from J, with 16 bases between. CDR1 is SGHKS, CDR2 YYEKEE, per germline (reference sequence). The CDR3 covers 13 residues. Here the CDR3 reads CASTSRGRLEQYF. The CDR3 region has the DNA TGTGCCAGCACCTCGAGGGGTCGGCTCGAGCAGTACTTC.

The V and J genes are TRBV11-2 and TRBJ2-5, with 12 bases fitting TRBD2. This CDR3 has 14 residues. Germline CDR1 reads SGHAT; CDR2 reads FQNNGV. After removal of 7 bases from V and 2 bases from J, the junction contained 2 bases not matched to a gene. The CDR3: CASTTSGRQETQYF. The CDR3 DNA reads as TGTGCCAGCACCACTAGCGGGAGGCAAGAGACCCAGTACTTC.

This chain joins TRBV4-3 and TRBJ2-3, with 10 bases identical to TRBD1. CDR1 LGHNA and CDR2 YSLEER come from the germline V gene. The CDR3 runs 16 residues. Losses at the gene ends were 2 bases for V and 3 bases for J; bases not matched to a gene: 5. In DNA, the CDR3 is TGCGCCAGCAGCCAACTGCCGGGACAGGGGACAGATACGCAGTATTTT. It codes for CASSQLPGQGTDTQYF.

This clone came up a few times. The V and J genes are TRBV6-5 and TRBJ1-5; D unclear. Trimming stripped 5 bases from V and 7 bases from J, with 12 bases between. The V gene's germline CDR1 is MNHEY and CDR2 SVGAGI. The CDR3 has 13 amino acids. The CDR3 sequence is CASSTNSEQPQHF. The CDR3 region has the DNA TGTGCCAGCAGTACCAACAGCGAGCAGCCCCAGCATTTT.

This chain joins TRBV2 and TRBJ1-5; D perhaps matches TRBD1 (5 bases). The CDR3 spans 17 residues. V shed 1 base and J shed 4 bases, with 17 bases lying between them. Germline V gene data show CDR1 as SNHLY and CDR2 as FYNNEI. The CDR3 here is CASSEVGAGRANQPQHF. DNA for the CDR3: TGTGCCAGCAGTGAAGTTGGGGCGGGCAGGGCTAATCAGCCCCAGCATTTT. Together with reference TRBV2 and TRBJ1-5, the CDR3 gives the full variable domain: EPEVTQTPSHQVTQMGQEVILRCVPISNHLYFYWYRQILGQKVEFLVSFYNNEISEKSEIFDDQFSVERPDGSNFTLKIRSTKLEDSAMYFCASSEVGAGRANQPQHFGDGTRLSIL.